The 2 T cell receptor beta chains below were found in one sample sequenced in a study of T cells in Graves' hyperthyroidism and ophthalmopathy. Amplification of TCR beta CDR3 regions used RNA as the template. Researchers ran a first-round RT-PCR on the TCR CDR3 using the HTBI primer set. Each CDR3 protein is one row after TCRdb ran MiXCR on the multiplex PCR reads. This table has a few hundred thousand distinct CDR3 sequences, around 13% appearing once. The source material was blood. The receptors come from a woman aged 40 to 50 with Graves' hyperthyroidism.

The V and J genes are TRBV19 and TRBJ1-5; no clear D gene. Germline V lookup: CDR1 LNHDA, CDR2 SQIVND (reference sequence). The CDR3 totals 14 residues. V gave up 6 bases and J gave up 3 bases, with 12 bases separating them. The CDR3 region is CASRTDGDNQPQHF. For the CDR3, the DNA is TGTGCCAGTAGAACCGACGGAGACAATCAGCCCCAGCATTTT.

Only a few counts were recorded for this clonotype. V gene TRBV12-3 or TRBV12-4 combines with J gene TRBJ2-4, with D uncertain. Between the trimmed V and J ends, which lost 2 bases and 1 base, there was a span of 24 bases. The length of the CDR3 is 20 residues. The CDR3 coding sequence is TGTGCCAGCAGTTTAAGATCTTTGGGTTCGCCCCTATCTGCCAAAAACATTCAGTACTTC. This encodes CASSLRSLGSPLSAKNIQYF.